Below, 8 T cell receptor beta chains from the same sample are listed, as sequenced in a study of blood T cells in healthy people across ages. It was with a sample-barcoded 5' primer and a J-beta primer mix that a second PCR of roughly 7 to 12 cycles was run. MiXCR, applied by TCRdb to the 5' RACE reads, yields one record per CDR3 protein. The sample contains roughly 800,000 distinct CDR3 sequences, 20% to 30% of which appear only once. The same sample was also studied in work on T cells of mothers and their children.

The sample comprised blood. Receptors originate from a boy aged 5 to 17 in good health.

This clonotype appeared a few times. This chain links TRBV27 with TRBJ2-5; maybe TRBD2 (6 bases). V lost 7 bases, J lost 5 bases, and 20 bases lay in between. CDR3 length equals 15 residues. Germline V lookup: CDR1 MNHEY, CDR2 SMNVEV (reference sequence). The CDR3 nucleotides are TGTGCCAGCAACAAAAGGGGACTCCCAGGCGAGACCCAGTACTTC. Its translation is CASNKRGLPGETQYF.

The CDR3 bases are TGTGCCAGCAGCCAGACAAACAGTTATTACGAGCAGTACTTC. It specifies CASSQTNSYYEQYF. This chain uses TRBV12-3 or TRBV12-4 with TRBJ2-7; D is unresolved. CDR3 length: 14 amino acids. V was clipped by 6 bases and J by 4 bases, with 16 bases between them.

This clonotype was seen only a few times. The chain uses TRBV18 and TRBJ2-1; D remains unclear. Trimming took off 5 bases at V and 0 bases at J, with 14 bases between the two ends. The CDR3 is made up of 16 amino acids. CDR1 and CDR2 (germline): KGHSH, LQKENI. DNA of the CDR3: TGTGCCAGCTCATTCGGACGGCCCGGCTCCTACAATGAGCAGTTCTTC. It translates to CASSFGRPGSYNEQFF. The variable domain in full, with the rest retrieved from reference TRBV18 and TRBJ2-1, is NAGVMQNPRHLVRRRGQEARLRCSPMKGHSHVYWYRQLPEEGLKFMVYLQKENIIDESGMPKERFSAEFPKEGPSILRIQQVVRGDSAAYFCASSFGRPGSYNEQFFGPGTRLTVL.

The CDR3 nucleotides are TGTGCCATCGGGACACATGATTACGAGCAGTACTTC. Translated, it gives CAIGTHDYEQYF. The rearrangement uses TRBV10-3 and TRBJ2-7; perhaps TRBD1 as D (6 bases). Trimming pared 8 bases from V and 4 bases from J, leaving 12 bases between. The CDR3 extends over 12 amino acids. CDR1 is ENHRY and CDR2 is SYGVKD in the germline V gene.

This clonotype is a singleton in its sample. This chain joins TRBV7-9 and TRBJ2-5; 7 bases are shared with TRBD1. The J call may be wrong; the DNA end is better matched by TRBJ2-1. Germline V gene lookup returns CDR1 SEHNR and CDR2 FQNEAQ (reference sequence). CDR3 size: 17 residues. CDR3 sequence (DNA): TGTGCCAGCAGCCTCGGGACAGCCCTTTCGAGAAGCAATGAGCAGTTCTTC. Protein: CASSLGTALSRSNEQFF.

This clonotype was counted between two and nine times. The J gene is TRBJ2-7, the V gene TRBV9; D is unclear. Judging by the DNA end, TRBJ2-1 fits better; the J call may be wrong. The CDR3 runs 14 residues. CDR1 and CDR2 (germline): SGDLS, YYNGEE. The CDR3 DNA reads as TGTGCCAGCAGCGTAGCGGCATCGGCCTCACAGCAGTTCTTC. It is translated as CASSVAASASQQFF.

This clonotype occurred a few times. The rearrangement joins TRBV9 to TRBJ2-2; 8 nucleotides line up with TRBD1. This CDR3 comprises 15 residues. Germline V gene lookup returns CDR1 SGDLS and CDR2 YYNGEE. After removal of 2 bases from V and 4 bases from J, the junction contained 4 bases not matched to a gene. In DNA, the CDR3 is TGTGCCAGCAGCGTCGGACAGGGTTTCACCGGGGAGCTGTTTTTT. Translating gives CASSVGQGFTGELFF.

The V and J genes are TRBV6-2 or TRBV6-3 and TRBJ2-4, with a tentative D call TRBD2 (5 bases). V was cut by 2 bases and J by 9 bases, with 8 bases left in between. CDR1 and CDR2 (germline): MNHEY, SVGEGT. The CDR3 has 12 amino acids. The CDR3, as DNA: TGTGCCAGCAGTTACGAGGGCACCATTCAGTACTTC. Translation: CASSYEGTIQYF.